This T cell receptor beta chain originates from a study of blood T cells in healthy people across ages (dated by TCRdb to about 2015). Looking at the study overall: In model experiments, roughly one uniquely barcoded TCR beta cDNA molecule per two T cells was captured by template switching. The study measured age-related changes in TCR beta repertoire diversity using deep sequencing normalized with unique cDNA molecular identifiers. The donors were divided into four age groups: young (average roughly 15 years), middle-aged (roughly 42), aged (about 60) and long-lived (about 90). To avoid experimental bias, donors of different ages were distributed randomly across sequencing lanes. The study analyzed two additional independent replicas of 1 million unique cDNA reads from the same blood draw for two donors, one aged 18 to 29 and one aged 80 or older.

The paper's findings and limits, for the study overall: Compared with the aged group, more naive CD4+ T cells, fewer expanded clones and increased TCR diversity were shown by the long-lived group, suggesting age selection. The percentage of naive T cells measured by flow cytometry correlated strongly with observed TCR beta diversity. As age increased, observed TCR beta diversity per million T cells dropped in a roughly linear way, and a significant reduction was already evident by age around 41. Estimates of total diversity based on one million sequenced T cells were regarded as lower bounds and as underestimates. Conclusive comparison of naive and antigen-experienced compartments was prevented by the profiling of bulk unsorted PBMCs. Because donor CMV infection status was unknown, age-related changes in expanded clonotypes were potentially confounded.

Libraries came from 5' RACE. Sequencing instrument: Illumina HiSeq 2500. The second PCR ran for about 6 to 12 cycles and used a J-beta primer mix along with a sample-barcoded 5' primer. Each TCR beta cDNA molecule received a unique molecular identifier from a template-switch 5' adaptor carrying 12 random nucleotides. Each sample yielded at least 2.5 million CDR3-containing paired-end reads. First-strand cDNA synthesis was performed from all RNA using the Mint cDNA synthesis kit, with priming by a TRBC-specific oligonucleotide. All cDNA was treated with uracil-DNA glycosylase and then went through a first 18-cycle PCR with the universal primers M1SS and BC2_uni_R. The authors' analysis ran thus. For normalization, 1 million high-quality reads were randomly selected from each sample, with every read carrying a distinct molecular identifier. Instead of being binned into consensus sequences, reads that shared molecular identifiers were thrown out. MiTCR, run with a Q25 quality threshold and the strictest error-elimination algorithm, handled CDR3 identification, clonotype clustering and error correction. Lower-bound total TCR beta diversity was estimated with a nonparametric unseen species model using Euler transformation. TCRdb reanalyzed the raw reads on its own, using fastp at Q25 for trimming and MiXCR for clone calling, and kept in-frame beta chains. Every entry covers one CDR3 protein and lists the most common genes and DNA from its rows. TCRdb, not the original authors, processed these V and J calls. Across this sample there are 790,000 or so distinct CDR3 sequences, with about half seen only once. The ten largest clones capture 15% to 20% of the sample.

The donors were under 40 Caucasian individuals from Russia, aged about 6 to 100 years, who were systemically healthy. Around 10 milliliters of peripheral blood were collected from each donor into EDTA-treated Vacutainer tubes. PBMCs were isolated by Ficoll-Paque density-gradient centrifugation, with at least 6.5 million obtained per sample. Trizol reagent was used to extract total RNA from the PBMCs, yielding at least 5.5 micrograms per sample. The percentages of naive CD45RAhigh/CD27high T cells were determined by flow cytometry on a PBMC aliquot from every donor. V is shortened by 8 bases, J by 7 bases, and the region joining them spans 26 bases. CDR1 MNHEY and CDR2 SVGAGI were looked up in the germline V gene. CDR3 length: 16 amino acids, cysteine to phenylalanine. Of all the DNA, just the CDR3 is kept, 48 bases in frame from base 1. On this clonotype: The target of this receptor is not known. There are no base qualities to consult, and no much larger clone falls within one base.

This TCR came from an elderly man in good health. The specimen was blood. This chain joins TRBV6-5 to TRBJ1-2, with a tentative D gene TRBD1 over 6 matching bases. The CDR3 has the sequence CASSGGGHYGSSGYTF. In nucleotide form, the sequence is TGTGCCAGCTCTGGGGGGGGACACTATGGGTCGTCTGGCTACACCTTC.